This is a list of T cell receptor beta chains from one sample in a study of OX40 agonist ivuxolimab in advanced cancers. Some clones are missing from TCRdb's copy, which holds only in-frame ones; the method was immunoSEQ multiplex PCR. The top ten hold 2.6% of the sample, which has around 100,000 clones, about 91% seen once. Sequencing was performed on CD4+ or CD8+ T cells sorted from blood, taken in a trial of the OX40 agonist ivuxolimab. These receptors were collected from an adult with an advanced solid tumor such as melanoma, head and neck, liver or kidney cancer. CDR3s include the opening cysteine and the closing phenylalanine or tryptophan. Fields, in order: V gene, D gene, J gene, clone size, CDR3 DNA, CDR3 protein. The D gene is left open where the match is weak. Clone sizes are given selectively: once, few, many, or a class where the clone is expanded.

v_gene: TRBV6-5; d_gene: TRBD1; j_gene: TRBJ1-2; abundance: NA; CDR3nt: TGTGCCAGCAGTTACGGGACAGGGGAGACCTATGGCTACACCTTC; CDR3aa: CASSYGTGETYGYTF
v_gene: TRBV19; d_gene: TRBD1; j_gene: TRBJ1-2; abundance: NA; CDR3nt: TGTGCCAGTAGACGGGACAGGGGTACCTATGGCTACACCTTC; CDR3aa: CASRRDRGTYGYTF
v_gene: TRBV29-1; d_gene: TRBD1; j_gene: TRBJ2-3; abundance: NA; CDR3nt: TGCAGCGGATCGACAGGGACCATGGATACGCAGTATTTT; CDR3aa: CSGSTGTMDTQYF
v_gene: TRBV2; d_gene: NA; j_gene: TRBJ1-1; abundance: NA; CDR3nt: TGTGCCAGCAATGACAGGATCTGGAACACTGAAGCTTTCTTT; CDR3aa: CASNDRIWNTEAFF
v_gene: TRBV30; d_gene: NA; j_gene: TRBJ1-5; abundance: NA; CDR3nt: TGTGCCTGGAGTAAGAAACAGGGTTTACAGCCCCAGCATTTT; CDR3aa: CAWSKKQGLQPQHF
v_gene: TRBV28; d_gene: NA; j_gene: TRBJ2-1; abundance: NA; CDR3nt: TGTGCCAGCAGGACCGGGACTTCCAATCACAATGAGCAGTTCTTC; CDR3aa: CASRTGTSNHNEQFF
v_gene: TRBV6-5; d_gene: NA; j_gene: TRBJ1-5; abundance: NA; CDR3nt: TGTGCCAGCAGCCCCCCGGGTACCCAGCCCCAGCATTTT; CDR3aa: CASSPPGTQPQHF
v_gene: TRBV18; d_gene: TRBD1; j_gene: TRBJ2-3; abundance: NA; CDR3nt: TGTGCCAGCTCATTGGGACAGGGGGCCAGCACAGATACGCAGTATTTT; CDR3aa: CASSLGQGASTDTQYF
v_gene: TRBV6-1; d_gene: NA; j_gene: TRBJ2-5; abundance: NA; CDR3nt: TGTGCCAGCAGCTCCTGGGGCGAGACCGGGGAGACCCAGTACTTC; CDR3aa: CASSSWGETGETQYF
v_gene: TRBV5-1; d_gene: TRBD1; j_gene: TRBJ1-5; abundance: NA; CDR3nt: TGCGCCAGCAGCCGACAGGGGGCTTTAGATCAGCCCCAGCATTTT; CDR3aa: CASSRQGALDQPQHF
v_gene: TRBV6-6; d_gene: NA; j_gene: TRBJ2-3; abundance: NA; CDR3nt: TGTGCCAGCCGACTGGTGTCAGATACGCAGTATTTT; CDR3aa: CASRLVSDTQYF
v_gene: TRBV11-2; d_gene: NA; j_gene: TRBJ2-3; abundance: NA; CDR3nt: TGTGCCAGCAGCTTAGATCAGTACAGCGGGAGCACAGATACGCAGTATTTT; CDR3aa: CASSLDQYSGSTDTQYF
v_gene: TRBV28; d_gene: TRBD1; j_gene: TRBJ2-1; abundance: NA; CDR3nt: TGTGCCAGCAGTACAACCGGGACAGGGAACAATGAGCAGTTCTTC; CDR3aa: CASSTTGTGNNEQFF
v_gene: TRBV6-4; d_gene: NA; j_gene: TRBJ2-7; abundance: once; CDR3nt: TGTGCCAGCAGCGGGGATGATAGCGGAGGCTACGAGCAGTACTTC; CDR3aa: CASSGDDSGGYEQYF
v_gene: TRBV6-5; d_gene: TRBD1; j_gene: TRBJ1-2; abundance: once; CDR3nt: TGTGCCAGCAGTCCAGGGGGCAACTATGGCTACACCTTC; CDR3aa: CASSPGGNYGYTF
v_gene: TRBV6-6; d_gene: NA; j_gene: TRBJ1-1; abundance: NA; CDR3nt: TGTGCCAGCAGCCGAACAGGGAACACTGAAGCTTTCTTT; CDR3aa: CASSRTGNTEAFF
v_gene: TRBV10-3; d_gene: NA; j_gene: TRBJ2-6; abundance: once; CDR3nt: TGTGCCATCAGTGGACGGACCCAGTCTGGGGCCAACGTCCTGACTTTC; CDR3aa: CAISGRTQSGANVLTF
v_gene: TRBV10-3; d_gene: TRBD1; j_gene: TRBJ2-5; abundance: NA; CDR3nt: TGTGCCATCTCGGACAGGGTGAGGGAGACCCAGTACTTC; CDR3aa: CAISDRVRETQYF
v_gene: TRBV5-4; d_gene: TRBD2; j_gene: TRBJ2-5; abundance: NA; CDR3nt: TGTGCCAGCAGCGCGGGACTAGCCGGAAATCCCCAAGAGACCCAGTACTTC; CDR3aa: CASSAGLAGNPQETQYF
v_gene: TRBV4-1; d_gene: TRBD1; j_gene: TRBJ2-5; abundance: NA; CDR3nt: TGCGCCAGCAGCAGGGGGCCCCAAGAGACCCAGTACTTC; CDR3aa: CASSRGPQETQYF
v_gene: TRBV19; d_gene: NA; j_gene: TRBJ1-5; abundance: NA; CDR3nt: TGTGCCAGTAGTGATGGCAATCAGCCCCAGCATTTT; CDR3aa: CASSDGNQPQHF
v_gene: TRBV5-1; d_gene: NA; j_gene: TRBJ2-6; abundance: NA; CDR3nt: TGCGCCAGCAGCTGGGGATCCAGGCTCTCTGGGGCCAACGTCCTGACTTTC; CDR3aa: CASSWGSRLSGANVLTF
v_gene: TRBV2; d_gene: TRBD2; j_gene: TRBJ2-5; abundance: NA; CDR3nt: TGTGCCAGCAGTGAAGAGGGACTAGCGGGGGAGACCCAGTACTTC; CDR3aa: CASSEEGLAGETQYF
v_gene: TRBV4-2; d_gene: NA; j_gene: TRBJ2-3; abundance: NA; CDR3nt: TGTGCCAGCAGCCAAGTCGGGGTAGTCTCAGATACGCAGTATTTT; CDR3aa: CASSQVGVVSDTQYF
v_gene: TRBV2; d_gene: NA; j_gene: TRBJ2-3; abundance: NA; CDR3nt: TGTGCCAGCAGTGAAGCGAGGGGTACGCAGTATTTT; CDR3aa: CASSEARGTQYF
v_gene: TRBV30; d_gene: NA; j_gene: TRBJ1-5; abundance: NA; CDR3nt: TGTGCCTGGAGTGCTACCCTTTCAGGCCAGCCCCAGCATTTT; CDR3aa: CAWSATLSGQPQHF
v_gene: TRBV5-1; d_gene: TRBD2; j_gene: TRBJ2-5; abundance: NA; CDR3nt: TGCGCCAGCAGCTTGGCCCCGGGAGGGAACCAAGAGACCCAGTACTTC; CDR3aa: CASSLAPGGNQETQYF
v_gene: TRBV30; d_gene: NA; j_gene: TRBJ1-4; abundance: NA; CDR3nt: TGTGCCTGGAGAGCAAATGAAAAACTGTTTTTT; CDR3aa: CAWRANEKLFF
v_gene: TRBV29-1; d_gene: TRBD1; j_gene: TRBJ1-1; abundance: NA; CDR3nt: TGCAGCGTTGGAAACAGGGGAAACACTGAAGCTTTCTTT; CDR3aa: CSVGNRGNTEAFF
v_gene: TRBV10-2; d_gene: TRBD2; j_gene: TRBJ2-1; abundance: NA; CDR3nt: TGCGCCAGCAGCCCGGGACTAGCGGGAGCCTACAATGAGCAGTTCTTC; CDR3aa: CASSPGLAGAYNEQFF
v_gene: TRBV5-1; d_gene: NA; j_gene: TRBJ1-1; abundance: NA; CDR3nt: TGCGCCAGCAGCTTTTCCGGTATGAACACTGAAGCTTTCTTT; CDR3aa: CASSFSGMNTEAFF
v_gene: TRBV19; d_gene: NA; j_gene: TRBJ1-2; abundance: NA; CDR3nt: TGTGCCAGCACGCGGGCCGCCTACTTTGGCTACACCTTC; CDR3aa: CASTRAAYFGYTF
v_gene: TRBV19; d_gene: TRBD2; j_gene: TRBJ2-1; abundance: NA; CDR3nt: TGTGCCAGTAGTATAAGCGGACTAGCGTTCTTTTCGAGCTCCTACAATGAGCAGTTCTTC; CDR3aa: CASSISGLAFFSSSYNEQFF
v_gene: TRBV18; d_gene: NA; j_gene: TRBJ2-5; abundance: NA; CDR3nt: TGTGCCAGCTCACCCCAAAGGACCCCCATCCTCCGGGAGACCCAGTACTTC; CDR3aa: CASSPQRTPILRETQYF
v_gene: TRBV7-2; d_gene: NA; j_gene: TRBJ2-7; abundance: NA; CDR3nt: TGTGCCAGCAGCTTCGGACTGAACTACGAGCAGTACTTC; CDR3aa: CASSFGLNYEQYF
v_gene: TRBV9; d_gene: NA; j_gene: TRBJ2-5; abundance: NA; CDR3nt: TGTGCCAGCAGCACCGAAGGGGGGTACCAAGAGACCCAGTACTTC; CDR3aa: CASSTEGGYQETQYF
v_gene: TRBV18; d_gene: NA; j_gene: TRBJ2-2; abundance: NA; CDR3nt: TGTGCCAGCTCATTAGCTTGGAGGGGCACCGGGGAGCTGTTTTTT; CDR3aa: CASSLAWRGTGELFF
v_gene: TRBV5-1; d_gene: NA; j_gene: TRBJ2-5; abundance: NA; CDR3nt: TGCGCCAGCAGCTTGGGGTTGGATAGCGGAGGGGGAGAGACCCAGTACTTC; CDR3aa: CASSLGLDSGGGETQYF
v_gene: TRBV5-1; d_gene: NA; j_gene: TRBJ2-2; abundance: NA; CDR3nt: TGCGCCAGCAGACTAGGAGGGGACACCGGGGAGCTGTTTTTT; CDR3aa: CASRLGGDTGELFF
v_gene: TRBV28; d_gene: NA; j_gene: TRBJ2-1; abundance: NA; CDR3nt: TGTGCCAGCACCAGGACCCTAACCTACAATGAGCAGTTCTTC; CDR3aa: CASTRTLTYNEQFF
v_gene: TRBV11-2; d_gene: NA; j_gene: TRBJ1-1; abundance: NA; CDR3nt: TGTGCCAGCAGTTTGGGGGCGAACACTGAAGCTTTCTTT; CDR3aa: CASSLGANTEAFF
v_gene: TRBV5-1; d_gene: NA; j_gene: TRBJ1-4; abundance: NA; CDR3nt: TGCGCCAGCAGCCCACAGATGGCAACTAATGAAAAACTGTTTTTT; CDR3aa: CASSPQMATNEKLFF
v_gene: TRBV7-2; d_gene: TRBD1; j_gene: TRBJ1-1; abundance: NA; CDR3nt: TGTGCCAGCAGCTTACTCCAGGGGGCAAACACTGAAGCTTTCTTT; CDR3aa: CASSLLQGANTEAFF
v_gene: TRBV28; d_gene: NA; j_gene: TRBJ2-5; abundance: NA; CDR3nt: TGTGCCAGCAGTTTATATCAGGGTACGGAGACCCAGTACTTC; CDR3aa: CASSLYQGTETQYF
v_gene: TRBV19; d_gene: NA; j_gene: TRBJ2-7; abundance: NA; CDR3nt: TGTGCCAGTAGTCCCACTTCGGCGGCCTCCTACGAGCAGTACTTC; CDR3aa: CASSPTSAASYEQYF
v_gene: TRBV28; d_gene: NA; j_gene: TRBJ1-2; abundance: NA; CDR3nt: TGTGCCAGCAGTTGGGGGGCGCCCTATGGCTACACCTTC; CDR3aa: CASSWGAPYGYTF
v_gene: TRBV5-1; d_gene: NA; j_gene: TRBJ1-1; abundance: NA; CDR3nt: TGCGCCAGCAGCTCGGGCGTGGGGGGACCATCCACTGAAGCTTTCTTT; CDR3aa: CASSSGVGGPSTEAFF
v_gene: TRBV5-1; d_gene: NA; j_gene: TRBJ2-1; abundance: once; CDR3nt: TGCGCCAGCAGCTTTGAGGGGGGATATGAGCAGTTCTTC; CDR3aa: CASSFEGGYEQFF
v_gene: TRBV21-1; d_gene: NA; j_gene: TRBJ1-1; abundance: NA; CDR3nt: TGTGCCAGCACGCCGCCGACAGGGAGGTGTACTGAAGCTTTCTTT; CDR3aa: CASTPPTGRCTEAFF
v_gene: TRBV18; d_gene: TRBD2; j_gene: TRBJ2-5; abundance: NA; CDR3nt: TGTGCCAGCTCACCACGACTAGCGGGAGGAGAGACCCAGTACTTC; CDR3aa: CASSPRLAGGETQYF